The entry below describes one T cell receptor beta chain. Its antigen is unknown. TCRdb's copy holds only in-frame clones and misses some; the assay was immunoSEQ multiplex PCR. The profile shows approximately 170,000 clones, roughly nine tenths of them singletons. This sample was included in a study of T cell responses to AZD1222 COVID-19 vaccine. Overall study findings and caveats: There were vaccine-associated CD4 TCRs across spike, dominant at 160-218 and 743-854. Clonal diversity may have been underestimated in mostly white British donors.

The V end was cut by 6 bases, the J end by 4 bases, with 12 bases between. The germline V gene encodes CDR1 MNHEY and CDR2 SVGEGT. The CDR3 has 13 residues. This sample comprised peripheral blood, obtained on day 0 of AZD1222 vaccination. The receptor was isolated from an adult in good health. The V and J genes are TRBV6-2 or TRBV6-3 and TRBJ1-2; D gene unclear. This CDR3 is CASSPDSTYGYTF. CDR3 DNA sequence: TGTGCCAGCAGCCCAGACTCTACCTATGGCTACACCTTC.